Reported below is one T cell receptor beta chain. What it binds is not known. The data were taken from a study of cytomegalovirus exposure and HLA in healthy donors. PCR involved 60 Vbeta and 13 Jbeta primers. Some clones are missing from TCRdb's copy, which holds only in-frame ones; the method was immunoSEQ multiplex PCR. This table lists around 57,000 clones. Per the germline V gene, CDR1 is SEHNR and CDR2 is FQNEAQ (reference sequence). This CDR3 contains 14 residues. Losses at the gene ends were 6 bases for V and 4 bases for J; bases not matched to a gene: 5. Findings of the study overall: Among the most significant clusters, several appeared linked to common viral pathogens in a later analysis.

Whereas donors were nominally healthy upon sampling, unrecorded immune exposures were probable. The chain combines TRBV7-9 with TRBJ1-4, with TRBD1 identical over 7 bases. The sequenced sample was PBMCs. The sequence came from a woman between 45 and 60 years old in good health and CMV-seropositive. The CDR3: CASSSGTDNEKLFF. The CDR3 DNA sequence: TGTGCCAGCAGTTCCGGGACAGATAATGAAAAACTGTTTTTT.